This T cell receptor beta chain was found in a study of tumor-infiltrating lymphocytes in primary liver carcinoma. This clonotype was detected many times. The germline CDR1 and CDR2 sequences are MNHNS and SASEGT. The CDR3 runs to 15 residues. The J segment lost 4 bases and the V segment lost 4 bases, leaving 5 bases of the junction unmatched. Starting material for RNA and DNA co-extraction consisted of about 17-34 mg of unsorted bulk tissue. The authors made TCR beta cDNA from 400 to 600 ng total RNA with a constant-region primer. Three nested multiplex PCR rounds, a slightly modified ARM-PCR method, built the TCR beta libraries. TRBV1-TRBV30 forward primers and a C-beta reverse primer were used in the first two PCR rounds, which each ran for 9 to 10 cycles. MiXCR, run by TCRdb on the multiplex PCR reads, gives a single entry per CDR3 protein. The sample shows under 200,000 distinct CDR3 sequences, 70% to 90% of them seen only once.

The sequence derives from a man aged 40-49 years with primary liver carcinoma and hepatitis B virus infection. J is TRBJ1-5 and V is TRBV6-1; 9 positions match TRBD1. What was sequenced was tumor tissue from primary liver carcinoma. For the CDR3, the DNA is TGTGCCAGCAGTGTGGACAGGGGCTGGAATCAGCCCCAGCATTTT. It yields the protein CASSVDRGWNQPQHF.